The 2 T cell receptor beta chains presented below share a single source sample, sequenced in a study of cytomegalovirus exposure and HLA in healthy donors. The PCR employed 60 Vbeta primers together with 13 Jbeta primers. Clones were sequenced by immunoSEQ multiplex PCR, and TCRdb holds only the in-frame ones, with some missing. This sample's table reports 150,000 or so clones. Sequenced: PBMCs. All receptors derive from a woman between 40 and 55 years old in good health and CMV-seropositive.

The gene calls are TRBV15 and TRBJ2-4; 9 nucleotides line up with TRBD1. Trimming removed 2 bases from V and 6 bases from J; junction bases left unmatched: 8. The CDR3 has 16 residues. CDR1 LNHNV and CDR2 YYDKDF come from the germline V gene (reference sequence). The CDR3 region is CATSRSGQGLGNIQYF. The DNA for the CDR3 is TGTGCCACCAGCAGATCCGGACAGGGGCTAGGAAACATTCAGTACTTC.

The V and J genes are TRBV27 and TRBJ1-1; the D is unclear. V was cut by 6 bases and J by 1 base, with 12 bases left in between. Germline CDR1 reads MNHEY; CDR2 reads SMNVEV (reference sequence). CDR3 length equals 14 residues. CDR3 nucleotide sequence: TGTGCCAGCAGGTGGAGAAACCGGAACACTGAAGCTTTCTTT. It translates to CASRWRNRNTEAFF.